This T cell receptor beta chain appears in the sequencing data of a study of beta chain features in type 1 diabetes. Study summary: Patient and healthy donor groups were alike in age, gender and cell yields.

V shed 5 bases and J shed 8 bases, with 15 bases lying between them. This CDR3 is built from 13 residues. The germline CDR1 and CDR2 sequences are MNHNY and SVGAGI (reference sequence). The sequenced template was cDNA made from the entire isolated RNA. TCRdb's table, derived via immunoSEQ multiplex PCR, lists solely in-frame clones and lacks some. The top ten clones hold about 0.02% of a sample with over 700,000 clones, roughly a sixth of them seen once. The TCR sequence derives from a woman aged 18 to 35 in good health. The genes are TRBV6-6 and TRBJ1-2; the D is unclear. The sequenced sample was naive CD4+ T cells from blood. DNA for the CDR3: TGTGCCAGCAGTCCGGACCGGAGATCCGGCTACACCTTC. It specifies CASSPDRRSGYTF.